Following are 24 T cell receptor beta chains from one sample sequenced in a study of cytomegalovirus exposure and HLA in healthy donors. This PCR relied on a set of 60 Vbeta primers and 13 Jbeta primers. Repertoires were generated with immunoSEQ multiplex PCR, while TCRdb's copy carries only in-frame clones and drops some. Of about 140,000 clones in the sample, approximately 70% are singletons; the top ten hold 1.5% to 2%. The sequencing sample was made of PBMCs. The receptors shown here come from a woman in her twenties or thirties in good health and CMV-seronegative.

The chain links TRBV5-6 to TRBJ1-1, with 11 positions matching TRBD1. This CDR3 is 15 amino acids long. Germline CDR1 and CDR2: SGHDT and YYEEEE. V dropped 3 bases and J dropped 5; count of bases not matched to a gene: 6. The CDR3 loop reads CASSWDRGIGTEAFF. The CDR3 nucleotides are TGTGCCAGCAGCTGGGACAGGGGGATTGGGACTGAAGCTTTCTTT. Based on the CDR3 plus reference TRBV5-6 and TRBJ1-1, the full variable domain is DAGVTQSPTHLIKTRGQQVTLRCSPKSGHDTVSWYQQALGQGPQFIFQYYEEEERQRGNFPDRFSGHQFPNYSSELNVNALLLGDSALYLCASSWDRGIGTEAFFGQGTRLTVV.

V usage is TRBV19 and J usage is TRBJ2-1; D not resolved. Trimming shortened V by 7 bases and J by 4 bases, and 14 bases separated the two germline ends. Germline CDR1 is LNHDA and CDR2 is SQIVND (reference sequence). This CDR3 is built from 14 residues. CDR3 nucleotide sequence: TGTGCCAGTACCCCAGGCATTACGTACAATGAGCAGTTCTTC. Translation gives CASTPGITYNEQFF.

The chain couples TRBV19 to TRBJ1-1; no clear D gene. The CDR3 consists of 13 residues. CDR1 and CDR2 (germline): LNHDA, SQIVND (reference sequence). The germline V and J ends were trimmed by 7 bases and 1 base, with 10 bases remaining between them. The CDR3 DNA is TGTGCCAGTACCCGCCGACAGAACACTGAAGCTTTCTTT. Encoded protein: CASTRRQNTEAFF.

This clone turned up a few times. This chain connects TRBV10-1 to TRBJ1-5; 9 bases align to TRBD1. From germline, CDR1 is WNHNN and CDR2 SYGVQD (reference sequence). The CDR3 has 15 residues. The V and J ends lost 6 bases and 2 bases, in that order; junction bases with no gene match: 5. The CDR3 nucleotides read TGCGCCAGCAGCAGACAGGGGGAAGGCAATCAGCCCCAGCATTTT. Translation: CASSRQGEGNQPQHF.

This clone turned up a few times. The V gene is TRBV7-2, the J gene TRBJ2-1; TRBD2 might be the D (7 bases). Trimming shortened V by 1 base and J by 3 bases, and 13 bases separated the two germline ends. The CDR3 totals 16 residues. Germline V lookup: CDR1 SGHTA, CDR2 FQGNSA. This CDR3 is CASSLVGGGLYNEQFF. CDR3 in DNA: TGTGCCAGCAGCTTAGTTGGCGGGGGCCTCTACAATGAGCAGTTCTTC.

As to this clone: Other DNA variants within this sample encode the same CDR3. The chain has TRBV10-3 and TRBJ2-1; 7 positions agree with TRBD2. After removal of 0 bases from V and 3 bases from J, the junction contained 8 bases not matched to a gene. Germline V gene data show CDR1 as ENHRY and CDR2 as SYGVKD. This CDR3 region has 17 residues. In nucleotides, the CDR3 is TGTGCCATCAGTGAGTCCCGACTGGCGGGGGTCTACAATGAGCAGTTCTTC. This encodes CAISESRLAGVYNEQFF.

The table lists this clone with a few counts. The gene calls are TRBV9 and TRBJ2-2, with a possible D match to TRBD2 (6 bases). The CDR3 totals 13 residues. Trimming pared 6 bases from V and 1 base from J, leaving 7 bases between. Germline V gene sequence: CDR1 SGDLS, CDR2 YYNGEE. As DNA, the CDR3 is TGTGCCAGCAATAGCGGGAACACCGGGGAGCTGTTTTTT. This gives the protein CASNSGNTGELFF.

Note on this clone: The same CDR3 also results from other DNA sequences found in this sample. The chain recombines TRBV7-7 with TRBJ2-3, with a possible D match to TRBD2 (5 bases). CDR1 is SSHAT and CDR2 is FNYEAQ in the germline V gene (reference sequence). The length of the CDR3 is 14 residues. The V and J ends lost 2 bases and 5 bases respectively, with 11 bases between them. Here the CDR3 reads CASSLHGMGDTQYF. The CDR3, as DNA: TGTGCCAGCAGCTTACACGGGATGGGAGATACGCAGTATTTT. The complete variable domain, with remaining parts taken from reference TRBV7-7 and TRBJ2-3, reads GAGVSQSPRYKVTKRGQDVTLRCDPISSHATLYWYQQALGQGPEFLTYFNYEAQPDKSGLPSDRFSAERPEGSISTLTIQRTEQRDSAMYRCASSLHGMGDTQYFGPGTRLTVL.

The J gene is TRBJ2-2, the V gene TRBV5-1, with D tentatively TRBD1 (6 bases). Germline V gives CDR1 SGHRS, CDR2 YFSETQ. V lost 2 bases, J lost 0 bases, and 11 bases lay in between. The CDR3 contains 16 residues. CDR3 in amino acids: CASSLMNRANTGELFF. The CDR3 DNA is TGCGCCAGCAGCTTAATGAACAGGGCGAACACCGGGGAGCTGTTTTTT.

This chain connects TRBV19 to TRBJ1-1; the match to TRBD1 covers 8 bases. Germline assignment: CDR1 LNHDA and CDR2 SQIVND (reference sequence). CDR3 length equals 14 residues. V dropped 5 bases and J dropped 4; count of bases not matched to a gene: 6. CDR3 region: CASSPQGATTEAFF. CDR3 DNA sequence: TGTGCCAGTAGTCCCCAGGGGGCGACCACTGAAGCTTTCTTT. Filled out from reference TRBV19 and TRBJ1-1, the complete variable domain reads DGGITQSPKYLFRKEGQNVTLSCEQNLNHDAMYWYRQDPGQGLRLIYYSQIVNDFQKGDIAEGYSVSREKKESFPLTVTSAQKNPTAFYLCASSPQGATTEAFFGQGTRLTVV.

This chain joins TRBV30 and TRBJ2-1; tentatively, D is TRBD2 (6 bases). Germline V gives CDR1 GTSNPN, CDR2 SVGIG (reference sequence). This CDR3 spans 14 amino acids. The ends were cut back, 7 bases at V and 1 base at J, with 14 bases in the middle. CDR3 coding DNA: TGTGCCTTGGGGAGGCGACCGTCCTACAATGAGCAGTTCTTC. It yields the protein CALGRRPSYNEQFF.

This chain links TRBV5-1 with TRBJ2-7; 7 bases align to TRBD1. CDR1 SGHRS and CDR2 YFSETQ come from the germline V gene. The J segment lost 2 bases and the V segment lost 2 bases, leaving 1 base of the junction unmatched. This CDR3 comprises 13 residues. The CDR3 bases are TGCGCCAGCAGCTTTCAGGGGGCCTACGAGCAGTACTTC. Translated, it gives CASSFQGAYEQYF.

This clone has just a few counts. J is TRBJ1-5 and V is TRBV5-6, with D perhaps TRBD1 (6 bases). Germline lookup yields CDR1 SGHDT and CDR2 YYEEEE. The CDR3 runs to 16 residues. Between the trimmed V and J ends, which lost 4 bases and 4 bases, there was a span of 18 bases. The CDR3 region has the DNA TGTGCCAGCAGCACTTTACAGGGAAGGGGTAATCAGCCCCAGCATTTT. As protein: CASSTLQGRGNQPQHF.

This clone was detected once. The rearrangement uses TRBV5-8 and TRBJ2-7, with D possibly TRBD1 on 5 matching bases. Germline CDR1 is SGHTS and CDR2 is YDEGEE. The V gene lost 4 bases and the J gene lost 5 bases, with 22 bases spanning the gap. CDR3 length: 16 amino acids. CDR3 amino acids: CASSRPLAVGVHEQYF. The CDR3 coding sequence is TGTGCCAGCAGCCGTCCCCTGGCGGTAGGGGTCCACGAGCAGTACTTC.

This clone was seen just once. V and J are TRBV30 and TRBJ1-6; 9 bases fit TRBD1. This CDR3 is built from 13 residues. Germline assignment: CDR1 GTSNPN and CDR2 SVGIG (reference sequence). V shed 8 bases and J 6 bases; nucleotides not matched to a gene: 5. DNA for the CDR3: TGTGCCCTTGGACAGGGGCCTAATTCACCCCTCCACTTT. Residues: CALGQGPNSPLHF.

CDR3 sequence reads: CATRRGDYPFGVDEQYF. Written as DNA, the CDR3 is TGTGCCACGCGACGGGGGGACTACCCATTCGGTGTAGACGAGCAGTACTTC. The V gene is TRBV28, the J gene TRBJ2-7, with 7 nucleotides matching TRBD2. In germline, CDR1 is MDHEN, CDR2 SYDVKM. Trimming removed 10 bases from V and 5 bases from J; junction bases left unmatched: 23. There are 17 residues in the CDR3.

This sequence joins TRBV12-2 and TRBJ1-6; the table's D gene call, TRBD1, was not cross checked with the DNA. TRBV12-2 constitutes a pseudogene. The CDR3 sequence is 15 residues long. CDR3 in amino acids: CASRLAGVGNSPLHF. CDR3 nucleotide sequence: TGTGCAAGTCGCTTAGCAGGGGTGGGTAATTCACCCCTCCACTTT.

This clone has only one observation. Written as DNA, the CDR3 is TGTGCCAGCAGCGTAGCAGGGTTTGCAGATACGCAGTATTTT. Translating gives CASSVAGFADTQYF. V and J are TRBV9 and TRBJ2-3; D is possibly TRBD1 (5 bases). Germline loops: CDR1 SGDLS, CDR2 YYNGEE. Trimming pared 0 bases from V and 4 bases from J, leaving 9 bases between. This CDR3 region has 14 residues.

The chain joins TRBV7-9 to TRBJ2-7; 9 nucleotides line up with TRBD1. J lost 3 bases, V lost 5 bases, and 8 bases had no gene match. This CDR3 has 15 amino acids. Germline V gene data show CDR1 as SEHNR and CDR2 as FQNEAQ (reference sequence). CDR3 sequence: CASSPHGTGSYEQYF. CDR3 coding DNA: TGTGCCAGCAGCCCACACGGGACAGGGAGCTACGAGCAGTACTTC.

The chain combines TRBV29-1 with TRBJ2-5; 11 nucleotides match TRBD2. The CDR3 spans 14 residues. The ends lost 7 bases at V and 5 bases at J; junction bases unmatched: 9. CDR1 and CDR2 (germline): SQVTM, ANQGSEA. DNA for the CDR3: TGCAGCGGGACTCCGGGACTAGCGGTCGAGACCCAGTACTTC. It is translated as CSGTPGLAVETQYF.

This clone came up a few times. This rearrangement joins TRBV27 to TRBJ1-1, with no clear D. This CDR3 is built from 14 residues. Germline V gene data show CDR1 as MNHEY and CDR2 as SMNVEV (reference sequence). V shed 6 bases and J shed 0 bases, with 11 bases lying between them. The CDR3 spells CASSSEIMNTEAFF. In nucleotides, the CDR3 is TGTGCCAGCAGCTCAGAAATCATGAACACTGAAGCTTTCTTT.

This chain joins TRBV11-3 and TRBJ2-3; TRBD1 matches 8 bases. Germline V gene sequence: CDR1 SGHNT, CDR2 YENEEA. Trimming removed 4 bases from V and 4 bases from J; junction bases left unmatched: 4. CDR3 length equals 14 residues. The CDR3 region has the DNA TGTGCCAGCAGCTCAACAGGGGGTGCAGATACGCAGTATTTT. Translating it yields CASSSTGGADTQYF. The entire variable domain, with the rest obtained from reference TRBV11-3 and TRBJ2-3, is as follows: EAGVVQSPRYKIIEKKQPVAFWCNPISGHNTLYWYLQNLGQGPELLIRYENEEAVDDSQLPKDRFSAERLKGVDSTLKIQPAELGDSAVYLCASSSTGGADTQYFGPGTRLTVL.

For the CDR3, the DNA is TGTGCCAGCAGCTTAGATCTGGGCGGGTACTACGAGCAGTACTTC. This encodes CASSLDLGGYYEQYF. V is TRBV11-2 and J is TRBJ2-7; D perhaps matches TRBD2 (5 bases). Per germline, CDR1 SGHAT and CDR2 FQNNGV. CDR3 length equals 15 residues. The germline V and J ends were trimmed by 0 bases and 3 bases, with 12 bases remaining between them.

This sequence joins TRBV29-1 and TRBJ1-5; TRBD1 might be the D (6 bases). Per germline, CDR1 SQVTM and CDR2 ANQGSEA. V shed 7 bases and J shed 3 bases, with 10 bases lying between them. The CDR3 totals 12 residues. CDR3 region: CSAQGPNQPQHF. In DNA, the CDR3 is TGCAGCGCACAGGGACCCAATCAGCCCCAGCATTTT.